What follows is one T cell receptor (beta chain) and its context. The cohort's ophthalmopathy patients, a group with duration under 3 months, had a Clinical Activity Score of at least 3 and a NOSPECS grade of at least 4. More than 8.5 ml of fresh peripheral blood supplied the PBMCs. The data originate from a study of T cells in Graves' hyperthyroidism and ophthalmopathy. Authors of the study amplified TCR beta CDR3 regions from RNA transcripts. When the TCR CDR3 underwent first-round RT-PCR, the HTBI primer set was used. TCRdb recomputed calls from the multiplex PCR reads with MiXCR, one row per CDR3 protein. The repertoire includes over 350,000 distinct CDR3 sequences, over 12% of them detected once, and 28% sits in the top ten. What was sequenced was blood. The TCR comes from a man between 45 and 60 years old with Graves' ophthalmopathy.

CDR3 nucleotides: TGTGCCAGCAGGAAGACAGGGAATCAGCCCCAGCATTTT. Its protein is CASRKTGNQPQHF. V usage is TRBV6-1 and J usage is TRBJ1-5, with 7 bases fitting TRBD1. Germline values: CDR1 MNHNS, CDR2 SASEGT. The CDR3 has 13 amino acids. The junction had 3 bases not matched to a gene; V was cut back by 6 bases and J by 4 bases.